This T cell receptor beta chain was sequenced in a study of blood T cell repertoires in COVID-19. Study at large: In each case, the material was cDNA or gDNA derived from T cells, B-cell-depleted T cells, or PBMCs.

In the source study's methods: Estimation of nucleated cell counts relied on the amplification of reference gene primers. The repertoire was sequenced with immunoSEQ multiplex PCR; TCRdb's copy has only in-frame clones and lacks some. From that table come the V and J calls and clone size; the DNA was used to work out D and trimming. The table records some 190,000 clones, roughly 80% of them present only once. Germline values: CDR1 MDHEN, CDR2 SYDVKM. The CDR3 covers 13 residues. V was trimmed by 3 bases and J by 9 bases, leaving 12 bases between them. The source material was peripheral blood. The rearrangement joins TRBV28 to TRBJ2-1; D remains ambiguous. This clonotype originated in a human donor in a cohort sampled during active COVID-19. CDR3 DNA: TGTGCCAGCAGTTTTCGTTCTCCCCCTGAGCAGTTCTTC. Translation gives CASSFRSPPEQFF.